This is a list of T cell receptor beta chains from one sample in a study of monozygotic twins with cystic fibrosis. The repertoire was sequenced with immunoSEQ multiplex PCR; TCRdb's copy has only in-frame clones and lacks some. The profile covers roughly 4,800 clones, with 96% appearing a single time and under 3% taken by the ten largest. The sample was blood. The source is a boy between 2 and 10 years old with cystic fibrosis. CDR3s include the opening cysteine and the closing phenylalanine or tryptophan. Each record gives: D gene, V gene, J gene, CDR3 protein. D genes are given only for firm matches.

TRBD2	TRBV9	TRBJ2-5	CASSVTSGGAGETQYF
NA	TRBV19	TRBJ1-1	CASSWGIGTEAFF
NA	TRBV2	TRBJ2-7	CASSLYEQYF
TRBD1	TRBV18	TRBJ1-4	CASSPGTGREKLFF
TRBD2	TRBV2	TRBJ2-1	CASTLPGLAGDWAEQFF
TRBD1	TRBV6-1	TRBJ1-1	CASSALTGEITEAFF
NA	TRBV5-1	TRBJ1-2	CASSLNWEGGNYGYTF
NA	TRBV7-2	TRBJ2-7	CASSLGDPVEQYF
NA	TRBV7-2	TRBJ1-3	CASSVTFSAGSGNTIYF
TRBD1	TRBV5-1	TRBJ1-1	CASSPIPVTGGTEAFF
TRBD2	TRBV5-6	TRBJ2-2	CATSGLAENTGELFF
NA	TRBV6-5	TRBJ1-2	CASSYSGTTYGYTF
NA	TRBV19	TRBJ2-1	CASSPYEAVSSYNEQFF
NA	TRBV7-2	TRBJ1-2	CASSSGPLGNGYTF
TRBD1	TRBV7-6	TRBJ2-7	CASSFGDRGKYEQYF
NA	TRBV30	TRBJ1-1	CAWSKVGDTEAFF
TRBD1	TRBV29-1	TRBJ2-1	CSGRGQSEQFF
NA	TRBV5-1	TRBJ1-3	CASSFSIGPSAGNTIYF
TRBD2	TRBV19	TRBJ2-3	CASSIEPSGGMNTQYF
NA	TRBV6-5	TRBJ1-5	CASSYWRDQPQHF
NA	TRBV6-1	TRBJ1-6	CASSHLSLDSPLHF
NA	TRBV5-1	TRBJ1-4	CASSSTGRGEKLFF
NA	TRBV29-1	TRBJ1-2	CSVDGYGVRGYTF
NA	TRBV6-5	TRBJ1-2	CASSQNPDAKGYTF
NA	TRBV10-1	TRBJ1-5	CASSGSTRGGRQPQHF
TRBD2	TRBV11-1	TRBJ2-1	CASSLVAGIYNEQFF
TRBD1	TRBV7-6	TRBJ2-3	CASSQRQGFTDTQYF
TRBD1	TRBV7-8	TRBJ2-5	CASSGQGLGDQYF
TRBD2	TRBV13	TRBJ2-5	CANGLAGARGETQYF
NA	TRBV2	TRBJ1-1	CASTYLVNTEAFF
TRBD1	TRBV27	TRBJ2-2	CASSKRTGTIFAGELFF
NA	TRBV6-1	TRBJ1-6	CASSDSGVLRGDSPLHF
NA	TRBV19	TRBJ2-5	CASSMERGLGRETQYF
NA	TRBV7-2	TRBJ1-1	CASSQGANTEAFF
NA	TRBV27	TRBJ2-5	CASSFKAGRQETQYF